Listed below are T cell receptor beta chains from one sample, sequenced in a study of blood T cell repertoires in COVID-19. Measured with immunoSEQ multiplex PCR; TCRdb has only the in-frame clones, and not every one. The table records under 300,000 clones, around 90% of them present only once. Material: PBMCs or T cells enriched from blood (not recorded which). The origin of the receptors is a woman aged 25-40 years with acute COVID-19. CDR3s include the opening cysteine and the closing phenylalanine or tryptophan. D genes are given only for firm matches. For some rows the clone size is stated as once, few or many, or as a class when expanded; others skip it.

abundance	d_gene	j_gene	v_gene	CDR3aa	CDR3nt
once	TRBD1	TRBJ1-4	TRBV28	CASTIPTGATNEKLFF	TGTGCCAGCACTATACCGACAGGGGCGACTAATGAAAAACTGTTTTTT
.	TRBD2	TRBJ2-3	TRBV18	CASSPRTSGGPDTQYF	TGTGCCAGCTCACCTCGGACTAGCGGGGGACCAGATACGCAGTATTTT
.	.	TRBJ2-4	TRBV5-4	CASSLGDNKNIQYF	TGTGCCAGCAGCTTGGGAGACAACAAAAACATTCAGTACTTC
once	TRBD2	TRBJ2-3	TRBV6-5	CASSSGGVDTQYF	TGTGCCAGCAGTTCGGGGGGTGTGGATACGCAGTATTTT
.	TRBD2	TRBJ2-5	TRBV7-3	CASSVSGGRQETQYF	TGTGCCAGCAGCGTTAGCGGGGGGCGTCAAGAGACCCAGTACTTC
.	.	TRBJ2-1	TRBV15	CATSRTYGSSYNEQFF	TGTGCCACCAGCAGAACATACGGGAGCTCCTACAATGAGCAGTTCTTC
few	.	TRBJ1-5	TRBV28	CASSLGGKAGYQPQHF	TGTGCCAGCAGTTTAGGTGGGAAGGCGGGATATCAGCCCCAGCATTTT
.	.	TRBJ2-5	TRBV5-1	CASSPGSHQETQYF	TGCGCCAGCAGCCCGGGGAGCCACCAAGAGACCCAGTACTTC
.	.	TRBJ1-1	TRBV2	CASSDGGVYTEAFF	TGTGCCAGCAGTGACGGAGGGGTGTACACTGAAGCTTTCTTT
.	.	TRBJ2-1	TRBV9	CASSVEDLAVHEQFF	TGTGCCAGCAGCGTAGAGGATCTAGCCGTGCATGAGCAGTTCTTC
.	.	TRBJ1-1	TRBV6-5	CASRRQRWGTEAFF	TGTGCCAGCAGAAGACAGCGTTGGGGCACTGAAGCTTTCTTT
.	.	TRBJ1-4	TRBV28	CASSLAGTNEKLFF	TGTGCCAGCAGTTTGGCAGGGACTAATGAAAAACTGTTTTTT
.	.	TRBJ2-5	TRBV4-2	CASSQRLGLGAQYF	TGTGCCAGCAGCCAAAGACTAGGCCTCGGGGCCCAGTACTTC
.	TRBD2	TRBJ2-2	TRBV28	CASSPRGGWNTGELFF	TGTGCCAGCAGTCCTCGCGGGGGTTGGAACACCGGGGAGCTGTTTTTT
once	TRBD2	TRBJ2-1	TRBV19	CASSITSGRAENEQFF	TGTGCCAGTAGTATTACTAGCGGGAGGGCCGAGAATGAGCAGTTCTTC
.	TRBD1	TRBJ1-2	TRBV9	CASSVPGQGAGYTF	TGTGCCAGCAGCGTCCCGGGACAGGGCGCCGGCTACACCTTC
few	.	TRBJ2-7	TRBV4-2	CASRGFGPRDEQYF	TGTGCCAGCCGAGGTTTTGGTCCTCGAGACGAGCAGTACTTC
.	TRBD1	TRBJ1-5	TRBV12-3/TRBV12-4	CASSLGGMQPQHF	TGTGCCAGCAGCCTAGGGGGCATGCAGCCCCAGCATTTT
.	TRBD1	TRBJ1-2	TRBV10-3	CAISEGPGQIYGYTF	TGTGCCATCAGTGAGGGGCCGGGACAGATCTATGGCTACACCTTC
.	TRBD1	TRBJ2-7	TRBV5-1	CASSGYGTGAGEQYF	TGCGCCAGCAGCGGGTACGGGACAGGGGCGGGAGAGCAGTACTTC
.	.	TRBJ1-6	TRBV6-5	CASSYSEGNSPLHF	TGTGCCAGCAGTTACTCGGAGGGGAATTCACCCCTCCACTTT
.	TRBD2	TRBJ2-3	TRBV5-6	CASRRLAGGQDTQYF	TGTGCCAGCAGACGACTAGCGGGGGGGCAAGATACGCAGTATTTT
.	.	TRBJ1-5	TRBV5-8	CASSLLTLSRNQPQHF	TGTGCCAGCAGCTTGTTAACACTTAGCCGCAATCAGCCCCAGCATTTT
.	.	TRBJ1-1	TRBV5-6	CASSYGTPDTEAFF	TGTGCCAGCAGCTACGGGACTCCGGACACTGAAGCTTTCTTT
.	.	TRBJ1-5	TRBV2	CASSEPVGQPPNQPQHF	TGTGCCAGCAGCGAACCAGTTGGACAGCCCCCAAATCAGCCCCAGCATTTT
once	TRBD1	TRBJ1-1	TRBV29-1	CSAEQGLNTEAFF	TGCAGCGCTGAACAGGGGCTTAACACTGAAGCTTTCTTT
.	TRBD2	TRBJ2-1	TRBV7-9	CASSPGLAGHNEQFF	TGTGCCAGCAGTCCCGGACTAGCGGGGCACAATGAGCAGTTCTTC
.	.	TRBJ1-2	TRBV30	CAWSVSGVYGYTF	TGTGCCTGGAGTGTATCCGGGGTCTATGGCTACACCTTC
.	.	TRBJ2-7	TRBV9	CASSVGPVSYEQYF	TGTGCCAGCAGCGTAGGGCCAGTTTCCTACGAGCAGTACTTC
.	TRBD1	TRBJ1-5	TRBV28	CASSFTDRGNQPQHF	TGTGCCAGCAGTTTCACGGACAGGGGAAATCAGCCCCAGCATTTT
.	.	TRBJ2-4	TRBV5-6	CASSPPGAKNIQYF	TGTGCCAGCAGCCCTCCGGGGGCCAAAAACATTCAGTACTTC
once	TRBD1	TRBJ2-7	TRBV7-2	CASSFDRGRVEQYF	TGTGCCAGCAGCTTCGACAGGGGGCGCGTCGAGCAGTACTTC
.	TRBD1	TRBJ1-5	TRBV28	CASSSPGGSRNQPQHF	TGTGCCAGCAGTTCCCCAGGGGGATCGCGCAATCAGCCCCAGCATTTT
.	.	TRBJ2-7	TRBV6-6	CASSYLGQGVYEQYF	TGTGCCAGCAGTTACTTGGGACAAGGAGTTTACGAGCAGTACTTC
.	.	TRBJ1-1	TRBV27	CASRVYREDTEAFF	TGTGCCAGCAGGGTCTATAGGGAGGACACTGAAGCTTTCTTT
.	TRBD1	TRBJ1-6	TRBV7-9	CASSFAGGQSPLHF	TGTGCCAGCAGCTTCGCAGGGGGGCAGTCACCCCTCCACTTT
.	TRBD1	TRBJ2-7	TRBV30	CAWSWGQPNYEQYF	TGTGCCTGGAGTTGGGGACAGCCGAACTACGAGCAGTACTTC
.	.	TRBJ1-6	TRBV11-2	CASSLERFRNSPLHF	TGTGCCAGCAGCCTGGAGCGGTTCCGCAATTCACCCCTCCACTTT
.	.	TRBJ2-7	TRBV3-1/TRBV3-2	CASSPVPGYEQYF	TGTGCCAGCAGCCCAGTGCCCGGGTACGAGCAGTACTTC
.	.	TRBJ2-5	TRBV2	CASTEKRLEETQYF	TGTGCCAGCACGGAAAAGAGACTGGAAGAGACCCAGTACTTC
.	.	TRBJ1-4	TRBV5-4	CASSLTRNEKLFF	TGTGCCAGCAGCTTGACGAGGAATGAAAAACTGTTTTTT
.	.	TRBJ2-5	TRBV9	CASSLGGWGETQYF	TGTGCCAGCAGCCTGGGCGGGTGGGGAGAGACCCAGTACTTC
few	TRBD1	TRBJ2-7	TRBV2	CASKRTGDYEQYF	TGTGCCAGCAAGCGGACAGGGGACTACGAGCAGTACTTC
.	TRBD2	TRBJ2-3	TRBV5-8	CASSFSGSRSDTQYF	TGTGCCAGCAGCTTTAGCGGGAGTAGATCAGATACGCAGTATTTT
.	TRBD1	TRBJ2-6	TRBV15	CATSRGPGQISSGANVLTF	TGTGCCACCAGCAGAGGTCCGGGACAGATCTCCTCTGGGGCCAACGTCCTGACTTTC
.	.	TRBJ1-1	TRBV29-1	CSVMGRVGDTEAFF	TGCAGCGTCATGGGCAGGGTCGGAGACACTGAAGCTTTCTTT
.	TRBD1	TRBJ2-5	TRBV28	CASSSAGGKETQYF	TGTGCCAGCAGTTCGGCAGGGGGCAAGGAGACCCAGTACTTC
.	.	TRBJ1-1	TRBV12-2	CVGREGNTEAFF	TGTGTTGGTCGTGAGGGCAACACTGAAGCTTTTTTT
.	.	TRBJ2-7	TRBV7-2	CASSLIGYEQYF	TGTGCCAGCAGCTTAATCGGCTACGAGCAGTACTTC
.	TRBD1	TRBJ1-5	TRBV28	CASSEQGRDQPQHF	TGTGCCAGCAGTGAACAGGGGCGGGATCAGCCCCAGCATTTT
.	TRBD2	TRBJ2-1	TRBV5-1	CASSLALAGYNEQFF	TGCGCCAGCAGCTTGGCTCTAGCGGGATACAATGAGCAGTTCTTC
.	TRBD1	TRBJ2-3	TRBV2	CASSSQGADTQYF	TGTGCCAGCAGTTCCCAGGGGGCAGATACGCAGTATTTT
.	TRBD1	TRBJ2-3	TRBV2	CASSGDREVTDTQYF	TGTGCCAGCAGTGGTGACAGGGAAGTCACAGATACGCAGTATTTT
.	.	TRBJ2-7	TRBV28	CASGLLGSSYEQYF	TGTGCCAGCGGGCTTCTGGGGAGCTCCTACGAGCAGTACTTC